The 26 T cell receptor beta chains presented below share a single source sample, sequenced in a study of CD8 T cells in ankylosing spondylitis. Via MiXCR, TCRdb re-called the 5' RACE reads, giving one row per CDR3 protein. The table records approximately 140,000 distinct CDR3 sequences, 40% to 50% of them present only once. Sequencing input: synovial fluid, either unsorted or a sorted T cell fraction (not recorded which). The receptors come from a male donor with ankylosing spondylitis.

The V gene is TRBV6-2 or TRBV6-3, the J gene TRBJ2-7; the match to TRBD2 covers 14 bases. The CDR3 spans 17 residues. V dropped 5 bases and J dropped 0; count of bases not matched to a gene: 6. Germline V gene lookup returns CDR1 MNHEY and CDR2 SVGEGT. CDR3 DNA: TGTGCCAGCAGTGGGACTAGCGGGAGTTTAAGCTCCTACGAGCAGTACTTC. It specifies CASSGTSGSLSSYEQYF.

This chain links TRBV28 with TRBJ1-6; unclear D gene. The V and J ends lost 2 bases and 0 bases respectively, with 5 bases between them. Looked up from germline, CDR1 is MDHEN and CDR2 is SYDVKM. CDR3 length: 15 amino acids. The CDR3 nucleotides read TGTGCCAGCAGTTTACTTAGCTCCTATAATTCACCCCTCCACTTT. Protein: CASSLLSSYNSPLHF.

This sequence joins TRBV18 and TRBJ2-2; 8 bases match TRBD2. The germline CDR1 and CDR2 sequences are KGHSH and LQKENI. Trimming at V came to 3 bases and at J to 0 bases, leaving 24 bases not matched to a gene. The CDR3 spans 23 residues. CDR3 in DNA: TGTGCCAGCTCACCGGGGATTGTATTATGGCTACGAACTAGCGGAGCGAACACCGGGGAGCTGTTTTTT. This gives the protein CASSPGIVLWLRTSGANTGELFF.

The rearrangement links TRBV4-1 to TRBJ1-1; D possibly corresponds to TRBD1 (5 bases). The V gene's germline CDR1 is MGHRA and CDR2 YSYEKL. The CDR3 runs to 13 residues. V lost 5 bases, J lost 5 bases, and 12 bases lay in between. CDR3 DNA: TGCGCCAGCAGCTACGGCCGGGGGACTGAAGCTTTCTTT. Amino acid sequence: CASSYGRGTEAFF.

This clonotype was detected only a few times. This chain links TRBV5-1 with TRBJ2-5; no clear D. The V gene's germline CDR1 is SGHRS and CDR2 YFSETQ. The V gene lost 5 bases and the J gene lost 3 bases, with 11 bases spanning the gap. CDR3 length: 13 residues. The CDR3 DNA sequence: TGCGCCAGCAGAGACGCTAGGAAAGAGACCCAGTACTTC. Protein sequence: CASRDARKETQYF.

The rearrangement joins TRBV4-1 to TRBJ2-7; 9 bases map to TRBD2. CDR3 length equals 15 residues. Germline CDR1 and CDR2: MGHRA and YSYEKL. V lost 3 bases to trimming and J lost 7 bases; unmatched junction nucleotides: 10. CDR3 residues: CASSHPGGLAGEQYF. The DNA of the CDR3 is TGCGCCAGCAGCCACCCAGGAGGGCTAGCGGGAGAGCAGTACTTC.

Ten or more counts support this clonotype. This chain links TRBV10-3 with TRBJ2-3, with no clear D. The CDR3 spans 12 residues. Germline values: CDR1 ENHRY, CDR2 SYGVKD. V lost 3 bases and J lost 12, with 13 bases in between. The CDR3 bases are TGTGCCATCAGTGATTATGCAGGATTTCAGTATTTT. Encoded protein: CAISDYAGFQYF.

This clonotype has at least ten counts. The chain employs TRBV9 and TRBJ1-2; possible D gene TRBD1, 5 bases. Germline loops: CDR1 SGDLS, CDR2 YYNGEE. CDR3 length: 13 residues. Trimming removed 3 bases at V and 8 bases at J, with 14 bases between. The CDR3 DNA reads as TGTGCCAGCAGCGAGGGGCAGAGGCAAGGCTACACCTTC. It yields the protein CASSEGQRQGYTF.

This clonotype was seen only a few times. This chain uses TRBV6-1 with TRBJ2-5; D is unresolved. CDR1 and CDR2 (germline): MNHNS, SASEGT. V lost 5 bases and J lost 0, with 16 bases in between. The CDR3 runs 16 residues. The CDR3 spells CASSTTPTLYQETQYF. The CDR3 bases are TGTGCCAGCAGTACGACCCCGACTCTGTACCAAGAGACCCAGTACTTC.

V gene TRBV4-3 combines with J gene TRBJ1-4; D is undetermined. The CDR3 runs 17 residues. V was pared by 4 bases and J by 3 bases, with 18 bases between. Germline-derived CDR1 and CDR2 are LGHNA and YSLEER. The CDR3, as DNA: TGCGCCAGCAGCCGAATTACCTCCGGGAGGGCTAATGAAAAACTGTTTTTT. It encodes CASSRITSGRANEKLFF.

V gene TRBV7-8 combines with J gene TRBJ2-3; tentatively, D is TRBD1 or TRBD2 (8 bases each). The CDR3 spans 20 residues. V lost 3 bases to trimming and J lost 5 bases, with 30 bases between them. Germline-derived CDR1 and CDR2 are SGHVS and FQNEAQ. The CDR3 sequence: CASSFHRDRNYPSGLDTQYF. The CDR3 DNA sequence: TGTGCCAGCAGCTTTCACCGGGACAGGAATTATCCTAGCGGGTTAGATACGCAGTATTTT.

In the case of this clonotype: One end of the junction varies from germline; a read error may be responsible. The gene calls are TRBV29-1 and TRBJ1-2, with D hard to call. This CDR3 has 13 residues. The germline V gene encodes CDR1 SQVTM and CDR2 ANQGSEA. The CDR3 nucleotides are TGCAGCGTAGAAGGCAGAACCCTATCGGGCTACACCTTC. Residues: CSVEGRTLSGYTF. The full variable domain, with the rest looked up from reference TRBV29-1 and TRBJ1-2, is SAVISQKPSRDICQRGTSLTIQCQVDSQVTMMFWYRQQPGQSLTLIATANQGSEATYESGFVIDKFPISRPNLTFSTLTVSNMSPEDSSIYLCSVEGRTLSGYTFGSGTRLTVV.

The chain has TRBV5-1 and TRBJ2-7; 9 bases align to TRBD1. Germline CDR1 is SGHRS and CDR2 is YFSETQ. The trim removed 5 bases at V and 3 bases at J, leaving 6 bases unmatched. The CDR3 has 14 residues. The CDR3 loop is CASSRQTGGYEQYF. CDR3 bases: TGCGCCAGCAGTCGCCAGACAGGGGGCTACGAGCAGTACTTC.

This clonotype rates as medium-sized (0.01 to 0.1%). CDR3 protein: CASAVNSYNEQFF. The CDR3 DNA reads as TGTGCCAGTGCGGTTAACTCCTACAATGAGCAGTTCTTC. The chain is built from TRBV12-3 or TRBV12-4 and TRBJ2-1, with D unclear. The CDR3 has 13 residues. Trimming took off 9 bases at V and 0 bases at J, with 9 bases between the two ends.

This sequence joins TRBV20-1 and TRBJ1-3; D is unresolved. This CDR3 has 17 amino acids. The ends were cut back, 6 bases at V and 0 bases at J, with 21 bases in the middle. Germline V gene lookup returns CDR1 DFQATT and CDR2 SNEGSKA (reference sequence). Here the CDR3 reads CSATALWEGGSGNTIYF. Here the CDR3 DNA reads TGCAGTGCGACGGCCCTGTGGGAAGGAGGCTCTGGAAACACCATATATTTT.

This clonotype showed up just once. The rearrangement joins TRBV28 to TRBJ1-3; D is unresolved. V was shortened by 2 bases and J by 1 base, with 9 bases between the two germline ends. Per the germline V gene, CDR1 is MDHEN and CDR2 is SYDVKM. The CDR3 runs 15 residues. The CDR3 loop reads CASSLEVLSGNTIYF. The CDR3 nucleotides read TGTGCCAGCAGTTTAGAGGTGTTATCTGGAAACACCATATATTTT.

In nucleotides, the CDR3 is TGTGCCAGCAGTCTGACTAGCGAAAGTGCCTACGAGCAGTACTTC. It is translated as CASSLTSESAYEQYF. The chain couples TRBV12-3 or TRBV12-4 to TRBJ2-7; 8 bases agree with TRBD2. CDR3 size: 15 residues. J was trimmed by 2 bases and V by 5 bases; bases with no gene match: 8.

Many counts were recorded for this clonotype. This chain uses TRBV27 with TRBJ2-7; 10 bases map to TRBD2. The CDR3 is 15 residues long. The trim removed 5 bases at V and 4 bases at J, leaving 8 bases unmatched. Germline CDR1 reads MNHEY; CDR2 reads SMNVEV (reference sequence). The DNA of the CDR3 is TGTGCCAGCAGTCTGCTAGCGGGAGAATATTACGAGCAGTACTTC. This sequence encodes CASSLLAGEYYEQYF.

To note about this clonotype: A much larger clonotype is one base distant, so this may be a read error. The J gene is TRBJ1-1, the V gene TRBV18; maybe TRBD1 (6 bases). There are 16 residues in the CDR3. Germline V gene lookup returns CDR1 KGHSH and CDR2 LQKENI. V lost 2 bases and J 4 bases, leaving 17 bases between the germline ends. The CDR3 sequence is CASSPESQGNFTEAFF. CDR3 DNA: TGTGCCAGCTCACCAGAATCGCAGGGGAATTTCACTGAAGCTTTCTTT.

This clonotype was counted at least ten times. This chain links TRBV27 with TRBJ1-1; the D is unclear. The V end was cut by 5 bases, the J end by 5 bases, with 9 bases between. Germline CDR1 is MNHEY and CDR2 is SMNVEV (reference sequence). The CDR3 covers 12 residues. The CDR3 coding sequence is TGTGCCAGCAGTGTGGGGTGGACTGAAGCTTTCTTT. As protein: CASSVGWTEAFF.

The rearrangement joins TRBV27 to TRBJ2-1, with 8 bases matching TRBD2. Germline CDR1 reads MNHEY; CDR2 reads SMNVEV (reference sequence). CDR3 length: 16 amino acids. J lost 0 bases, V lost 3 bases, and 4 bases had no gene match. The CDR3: CASSFHTSGSYNEQFF. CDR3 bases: TGTGCCAGCAGTTTTCATACTAGCGGCTCCTACAATGAGCAGTTCTTC.

DNA for the CDR3: TGCGCCAGTCACCGGGACAGGCCGTGGGAGCAGTACTTC. It is translated as CASHRDRPWEQYF. This chain joins TRBV5-1 and TRBJ2-7; 8 bases align to TRBD1. Germline trimming cut 8 bases from V and 7 bases from J; bases unmatched to any gene: 11. The germline CDR1 and CDR2 sequences are SGHRS and YFSETQ. This CDR3 has 13 amino acids.

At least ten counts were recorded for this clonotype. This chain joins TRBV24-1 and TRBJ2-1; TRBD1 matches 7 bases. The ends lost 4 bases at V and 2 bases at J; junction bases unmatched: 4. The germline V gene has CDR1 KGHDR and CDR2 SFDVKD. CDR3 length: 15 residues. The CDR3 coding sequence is TGTGCCACCAGTGACAGACAGGGCGCCTACAATGAGCAGTTCTTC. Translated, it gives CATSDRQGAYNEQFF.

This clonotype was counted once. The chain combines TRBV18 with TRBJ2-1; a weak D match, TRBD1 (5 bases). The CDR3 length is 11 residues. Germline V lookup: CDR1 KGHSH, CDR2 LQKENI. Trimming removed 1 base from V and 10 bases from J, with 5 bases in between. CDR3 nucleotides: TGTGCCAGCTCACCACGGACAGAGCAGTTCTTC. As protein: CASSPRTEQFF.

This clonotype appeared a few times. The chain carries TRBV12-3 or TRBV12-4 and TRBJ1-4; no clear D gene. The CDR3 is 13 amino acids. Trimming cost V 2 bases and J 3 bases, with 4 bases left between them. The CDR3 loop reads CASSLLANEKLFF. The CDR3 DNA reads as TGTGCCAGCAGTTTACTAGCTAATGAAAAACTGTTTTTT.

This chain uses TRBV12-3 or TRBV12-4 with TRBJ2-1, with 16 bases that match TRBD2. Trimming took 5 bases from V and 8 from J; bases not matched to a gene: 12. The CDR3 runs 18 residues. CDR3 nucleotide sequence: TGTGCCAGCAGTACGCCGGGACTAGCGGGGGGGGAGCTCTATGAGCAGTTCTTC. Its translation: CASSTPGLAGGELYEQFF.